The 18 T cell receptor beta chains below come from one sample, sequenced in a study of T cell changes during pregnancy in multiple sclerosis. Sequencing was performed with immunoSEQ multiplex PCR; in TCRdb, only in-frame clones are kept and a portion is missing. The table shows about 75,000 clones, with roughly 90% occurring only once. The specimen was peripheral blood, collected in the first trimester of pregnancy. Source of these receptors: a female donor in good health, enrolled as a control in a pregnancy study.

In DNA form, the CDR3 reads TGTGCCAGCAGCGCTCCTCGGGGGGTAGAAACTGAAGCTTTCTTT. Translation gives CASSAPRGVETEAFF. The V and J genes are TRBV9 and TRBJ1-1; perhaps TRBD1 as D (5 bases). CDR1 and CDR2 (germline): SGDLS, YYNGEE. V was cut by 3 bases and J by 5 bases, with 17 bases left in between. This CDR3 comprises 15 residues.

The rearrangement uses TRBV18 and TRBJ2-4; 9 positions match TRBD2. CDR1 and CDR2 (germline): KGHSH, LQKENI. J was trimmed by 0 bases and V by 0 bases; bases with no gene match: 21. This CDR3 comprises 23 residues. CDR3 sequence (DNA): TGTGCCAGCTCACCACCGAGGTCCCGAGGTTGGCGGGAGGGGTCGATAGCCAAAAACATTCAGTACTTC. It translates to CASSPPRSRGWREGSIAKNIQYF.

This clone was counted a single time. CDR3 nucleotide sequence: TGTGCCAGCACCTCTTCCGGCTATGGCTACACCTTC. This translates into CASTSSGYGYTF. The chain joins TRBV6-5 to TRBJ1-2; D unresolved. V lost 7 bases to trimming and J lost 4 bases, with 10 bases between them. CDR3 length: 12 amino acids. CDR1 is MNHEY and CDR2 is SVGAGI in the germline V gene.

Notes on this clone: Other nucleotide sequences from this sample produce the same CDR3. J is TRBJ1-2 and V is TRBV18; tentatively, D is TRBD1 (5 bases). The CDR3 extends over 13 amino acids. CDR1 is KGHSH and CDR2 is LQKENI in the germline V gene. Trimming removed 3 bases from V and 5 bases from J, with 10 bases in between. The CDR3 sequence: CASSPATEYGYTF. CDR3 DNA sequence: TGTGCCAGCTCACCCGCGACAGAATATGGCTACACCTTC.

This sequence joins TRBV6-1 and TRBJ2-5; the match to TRBD1 covers 7 bases. This CDR3 contains 15 residues. Germline V CDR1 and CDR2: MNHNS, SASEGT. V was clipped by 3 bases and J by 5 bases; unmatched bases: 9. The CDR3: CASSDVQGRRETQYF. CDR3 nucleotides: TGTGCCAGCAGTGATGTACAGGGGCGTAGGGAGACCCAGTACTTC.

A single count supports this clone. The rearrangement links TRBV5-1 to TRBJ2-7; possible D gene TRBD2, 5 bases. The CDR3 has 14 residues. V was clipped by 4 bases and J by 8 bases, with 19 bases between them. The V gene's germline CDR1 is SGHRS and CDR2 YFSETQ. DNA for the CDR3: TGCGCCAGCAGCCCGTTGTTCGGGGAAGGGAAGCAGTACTTC. Its translation is CASSPLFGEGKQYF.

In its sample, this clone was seen a few times. Written as DNA, the CDR3 is TGTGCCAGCAGTGAAGCAGGCAGGGGACGGACTGAAGCTTTCTTT. This encodes CASSEAGRGRTEAFF. The chain links TRBV6-1 to TRBJ1-1; a weak D match, TRBD1 (6 bases). Trimming took off 0 bases at V and 5 bases at J, with 13 bases between the two ends. The CDR3 consists of 15 residues. Germline CDR1 is MNHNS and CDR2 is SASEGT.

The CDR3 sequence: CASSRDRGPGYTF. CDR3 DNA sequence: TGTGCCAGCAGCAGGGACAGGGGGCCTGGCTACACCTTC. The rearrangement links TRBV11-2 to TRBJ1-2, with 12 nucleotides matching TRBD1. Per the germline V gene, CDR1 is SGHAT and CDR2 is FQNNGV. Trimming at V came to 5 bases and at J to 7 bases, leaving 2 bases not matched to a gene. CDR3 size: 13 residues.

The J gene is TRBJ2-1, the V gene TRBV6-4, with 8 nucleotides matching TRBD2. Losses at the gene ends were 3 bases for V and 8 bases for J; bases not matched to a gene: 6. This CDR3 contains 14 residues. Germline V lookup: CDR1 MRHNA, CDR2 SNTAGT. The CDR3: CASSEREGGYEQFF. CDR3 bases: TGTGCCAGCAGTGAACGGGAGGGAGGGTATGAGCAGTTCTTC.

The CDR3 bases are TGTGCCAGCAGCTTGGCCAGGATGGGTGGCTACACCTTC. This gives the protein CASSLARMGGYTF. The chain recombines TRBV5-6 with TRBJ1-2; D is uncertain. The V end was cut by 0 bases, the J end by 7 bases, with 10 bases between. The CDR3 has 13 residues. Looked up from germline, CDR1 is SGHDT and CDR2 is YYEEEE.

Points on this clone: Within the sample, other DNA sequences also encode this same CDR3. The chain uses TRBV7-2 and TRBJ1-1; no definite D call. The CDR3 sequence is 14 residues long. Germline V gene lookup returns CDR1 SGHTA and CDR2 FQGNSA. Trimming removed 1 base from V and 0 bases from J, with 6 bases in between. In nucleotides, the CDR3 is TGTGCCAGCAGCTTAGGAGGCCTGAACACTGAAGCTTTCTTT. This translates into CASSLGGLNTEAFF.

The rearrangement uses TRBV14 and TRBJ1-1; weak D call: TRBD1 (5 bases). Per germline, CDR1 SGHDN and CDR2 FVKESK. This CDR3 is built from 13 residues. V was pared by 6 bases and J by 4 bases, with 12 bases between. CDR3 residues: CASSFSGVTEAFF. CDR3 bases: TGTGCCAGCAGTTTTTCGGGGGTCACTGAAGCTTTCTTT.

On this clone: A read error may account for a junction end that differs from germline. The chain combines TRBV7-6 with TRBJ2-7; 10 bases agree with TRBD2. CDR1 is SGHVS, CDR2 FNYEAQ, per germline. This CDR3 has 14 residues. Here the CDR3 DNA reads TGTGCCAGCAGCCTAGCGGGAGCGGCGAACGAGCAGTACTTC. Residues: CASSLAGAANEQYF.

The chain recombines TRBV13 with TRBJ1-1; D unclear. The germline CDR1 and CDR2 sequences are PRHDT and FYEKMQ (reference sequence). The length of the CDR3 is 15 residues. With 5 bases removed from V and 2 bases from J, the gap between germline ends came to 15 bases. CDR3 DNA: TGTGCCAGCAGCCAATTACCACCACATAACACTGAAGCTTTCTTT. This codes for CASSQLPPHNTEAFF. Together with reference TRBV13 and TRBJ1-1, the CDR3 gives the full variable domain: AAGVIQSPRHLIKEKRETATLKCYPIPRHDTVYWYQQGPGQDPQFLISFYEKMQSDKGSIPDRFSAQQFSDYHSELNMSSLELGDSALYFCASSQLPPHNTEAFFGQGTRLTVV.

This clone was detected once. CDR3 coding DNA: TGTGCCACCAGCCGGGGGGGCGGGGAAGAGACCCAGTACTTC. Its protein is CATSRGGGEETQYF. The rearrangement links TRBV15 to TRBJ2-5, with 8 bases matching TRBD2. The V gene's germline CDR1 is LNHNV and CDR2 YYDKDF (reference sequence). V trimming: 5 bases; J trimming: 3 bases; junction bases outside the gene matches: 5. CDR3 length: 14 amino acids.

V is TRBV9 and J is TRBJ2-2; D might be TRBD1 (6 bases). Germline lookup yields CDR1 SGDLS and CDR2 YYNGEE. This CDR3 is 13 amino acids long. V gave up 1 base and J gave up 7 bases, with 8 bases separating them. The CDR3 DNA reads TGTGCCAGCAGCGTAACAGGGTTCGGGGAGCTGTTTTTT. As protein: CASSVTGFGELFF.

This chain connects TRBV5-1 to TRBJ2-1, with TRBD2 identical over 11 bases. Losses at the gene ends were 2 bases for V and 4 bases for J; bases not matched to a gene: 2. Germline CDR1 reads SGHRS; CDR2 reads YFSETQ. The CDR3 is made up of 15 amino acids. Written as DNA, the CDR3 is TGCGCCAGCAGCTTAGGGACTAGCGGTTACAATGAGCAGTTCTTC. Translated, it gives CASSLGTSGYNEQFF.

The rearrangement links TRBV20-1 to TRBJ2-5; TRBD1 might be the D (5 bases). Germline values: CDR1 DFQATT, CDR2 SNEGSKA (reference sequence). The CDR3 contains 11 residues. V was cut by 7 bases and J by 2 bases, with 8 bases left in between. CDR3 coding DNA: TGCAGTGGTCAGGGACAAGAGACCCAGTACTTC. Translation gives CSGQGQETQYF.